This T cell receptor (beta chain) was documented in a study of beta chain features in type 1 diabetes. Study as a whole: The patient and healthy donor groups were comparable for age, gender and cell yields. All samples combined gave about 100 million sorted cells for examination. Overall study results and limits: TCRB CDR3s from Type 1 diabetes patients were moderately but significantly shorter in all four CD4+ subsets. Type 1 diabetes patients had fewer VDJ junction insertions and more deletions.

Comments on this clone: The antigen remains unidentified.

This CDR3 has 13 amino acids. Between the trimmed V and J ends, which lost 1 base and 7 bases, there was a span of 7 bases. The germline V gene encodes CDR1 LNHNV and CDR2 YYDKDF (reference sequence). The investigators reverse transcribed all of the isolated RNA, so they sequenced expressed TCRB transcripts. Clones were sequenced by immunoSEQ multiplex PCR, and TCRdb holds only the in-frame ones, with some missing. The sample records hundreds of thousands of clones, approximately 15% being singletons. Using CD45RO/CCR7/CD25/CD127/CD95/CD27, CD4+ naive, central memory, regulatory and stem cell-like memory cells were sorted.

The V call is TRBV15, the J call TRBJ1-4; the D is unclear. The sequencing sample was made of naive CD4+ T cells from blood. The clonotype was recovered from a man aged 18-30 years with type 1 diabetes. The CDR3 protein is CATSRARAEKLFF. The CDR3 DNA reads as TGTGCCACCAGCAGAGCCCGCGCTGAAAAACTGTTTTTT.